The text below deals with one T cell receptor beta chain. This specimen belongs to a study of CD8 T cells in Susac syndrome. CDR3 length: 15 amino acids. V shed 3 bases and J shed 1 base, with 13 bases lying between them. From germline, CDR1 is SGHRS and CDR2 YFSETQ. When the RNA was reverse transcribed, random hexamers were used with an input of roughly 0.5 to 1 ug. Amplification of the TCR beta CDR3 was carried out by immunoSEQ multiplex PCR, which spanned a total of 54 Vbeta and 13 Jbeta segments. MiXCR was run by TCRdb on the immunoSEQ multiplex PCR reads, yielding one entry per CDR3 protein. The data contain 130,000 or so distinct CDR3 sequences, 75% to 90% of them singletons. TEMRA cells were enriched by FACS, and CD4+ and CD8+ T cells were negatively isolated.

The TCR originated in a human donor with multiple sclerosis. J is TRBJ1-1 and V is TRBV5-1; D remains ambiguous. The sequenced sample was CD8+ T cells from PBMCs. In DNA, the CDR3 is TGCGCCAGCAGCTCCTCCCGAAACAGGAACACTGAAGCTTTCTTT. It specifies CASSSSRNRNTEAFF.